This TCR beta chain appears in the sequencing data of a study of Graves' ophthalmopathy and Graves' hyperthyroidism. From RNA, the CDR3 regions of TCR beta chains were amplified and sequenced. An initial RT-PCR round employing HTBI primers preceded a second-round multiplex PCR. In TCRdb, the multiplex PCR reads were re-called with MiXCR into one record per CDR3 protein. The sample holds over a million distinct CDR3 sequences, 36% seen once. Whole-study results and caveats: The model predicted ophthalmopathy progression with roughly 70% sensitivity and around 72% specificity.

The J segment lost 2 bases and the V segment lost 3 bases, leaving 4 bases of the junction unmatched. The germline V gene encodes CDR1 DFQATT and CDR2 SNEGSKA (reference sequence). This CDR3 spans 15 amino acids. To note about this clonotype: Its specificity is unknown.

The chain carries TRBV20-1 and TRBJ2-7; 13 bases fit TRBD2. What was sequenced was peripheral blood or thyroid tissue (not recorded which). This clonotype was obtained from an adult man with Graves' hyperthyroidism. The CDR3 loop reads CSASYGLAGAYEQYF. The CDR3 nucleotides read TGCAGTGCTAGCTACGGACTAGCGGGAGCCTACGAGCAGTACTTC.